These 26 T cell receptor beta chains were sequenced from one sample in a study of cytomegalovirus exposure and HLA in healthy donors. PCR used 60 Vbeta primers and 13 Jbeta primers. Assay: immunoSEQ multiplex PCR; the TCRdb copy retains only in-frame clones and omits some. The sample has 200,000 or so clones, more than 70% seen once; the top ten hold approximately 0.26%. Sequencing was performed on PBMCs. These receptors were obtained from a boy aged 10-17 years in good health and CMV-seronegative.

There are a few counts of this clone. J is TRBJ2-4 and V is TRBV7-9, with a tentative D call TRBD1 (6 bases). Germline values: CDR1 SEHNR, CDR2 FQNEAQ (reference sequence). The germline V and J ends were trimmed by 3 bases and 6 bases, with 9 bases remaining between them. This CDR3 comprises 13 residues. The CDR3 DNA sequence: TGTGCCAGCAGCTTGGACAGTACAAACATTCAGTACTTC. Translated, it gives CASSLDSTNIQYF.

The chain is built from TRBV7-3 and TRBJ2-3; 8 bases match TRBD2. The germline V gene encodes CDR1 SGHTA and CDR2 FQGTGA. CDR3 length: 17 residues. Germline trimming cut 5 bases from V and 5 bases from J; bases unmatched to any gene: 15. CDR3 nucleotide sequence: TGTGCCAGCAGCCTGGGGCTAGCGGGTTTGTGGAGAGATACGCAGTATTTT. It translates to CASSLGLAGLWRDTQYF.

The CDR3 region is CASSAGDSSNTEAFF. CDR3 sequence (DNA): TGCGCCAGCTCAGCCGGGGACAGCTCGAACACTGAAGCTTTCTTT. The chain recombines TRBV5-1 with TRBJ1-1, with 7 bases identical to TRBD1. With V trimmed by 7 bases and J by 1 base, 10 bases remained unmatched. Germline lookup yields CDR1 SGHRS and CDR2 YFSETQ. CDR3 size: 15 residues.

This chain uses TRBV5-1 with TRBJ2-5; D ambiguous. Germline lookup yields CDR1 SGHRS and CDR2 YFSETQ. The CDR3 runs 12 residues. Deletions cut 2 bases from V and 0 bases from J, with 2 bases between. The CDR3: CASSFNQETQYF. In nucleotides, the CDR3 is TGCGCCAGCAGCTTCAACCAAGAGACCCAGTACTTC.

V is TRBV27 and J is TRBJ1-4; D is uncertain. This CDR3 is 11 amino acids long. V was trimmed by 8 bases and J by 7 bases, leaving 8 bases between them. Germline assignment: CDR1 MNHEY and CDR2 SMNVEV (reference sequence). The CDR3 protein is CASGSGEKLFF. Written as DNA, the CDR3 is TGTGCCAGCGGATCAGGTGAAAAACTGTTTTTT.

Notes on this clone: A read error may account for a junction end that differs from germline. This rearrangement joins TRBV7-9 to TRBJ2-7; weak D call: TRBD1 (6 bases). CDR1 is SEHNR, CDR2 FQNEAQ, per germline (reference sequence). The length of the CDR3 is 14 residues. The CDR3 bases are TGTTCCAGCAGCTTGGGGGCAGGGGCCTACGAGCAGTACTTC. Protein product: CSSSLGAGAYEQYF. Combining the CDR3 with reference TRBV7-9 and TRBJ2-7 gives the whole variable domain DTGVSQNPRHKITKRGQNVTFRCDPISEHNRLYWYRQTLGQGPEFLTYFQNEAQLEKSRLLSDRFSAERPKGSFSTLEIQRTEQGDSAMYLCSSSLGAGAYEQYFGPGTRLTVT.

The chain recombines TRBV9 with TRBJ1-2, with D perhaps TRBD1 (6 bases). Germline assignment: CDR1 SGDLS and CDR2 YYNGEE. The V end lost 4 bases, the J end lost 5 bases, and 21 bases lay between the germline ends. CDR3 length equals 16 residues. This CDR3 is CASSPTPGAGEYGYTF. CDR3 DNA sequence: TGTGCCAGCAGCCCAACCCCCGGGGCAGGGGAATATGGCTACACCTTC.

Here the CDR3 reads CASSQVSRLAKETQYF. In DNA form, the CDR3 reads TGCGCCAGCAGCCAAGTCTCTCGCCTAGCAAAAGAGACCCAGTACTTC. This chain uses TRBV4-1 with TRBJ2-5; tentatively, D is TRBD2 (5 bases). The CDR3 covers 16 residues. Trimming left V 1 base short and J 3 bases short, with 15 bases between. CDR1 MGHRA and CDR2 YSYEKL come from the germline V gene.

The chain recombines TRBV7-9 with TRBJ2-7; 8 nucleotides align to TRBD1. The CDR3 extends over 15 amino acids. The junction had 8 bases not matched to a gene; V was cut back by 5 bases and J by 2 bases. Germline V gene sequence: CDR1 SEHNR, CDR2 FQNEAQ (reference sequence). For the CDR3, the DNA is TGTGCCAGCAGCCCCGAGGGACAGGTAACCTACGAGCAGTACTTC. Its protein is CASSPEGQVTYEQYF.

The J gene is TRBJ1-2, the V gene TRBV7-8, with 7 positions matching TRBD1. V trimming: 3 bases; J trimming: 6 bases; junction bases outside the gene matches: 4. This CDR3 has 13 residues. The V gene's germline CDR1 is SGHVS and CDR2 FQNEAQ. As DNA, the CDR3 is TGTGCCAGCAGCTTGGGACAGACAAATGGCTACACCTTC. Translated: CASSLGQTNGYTF.

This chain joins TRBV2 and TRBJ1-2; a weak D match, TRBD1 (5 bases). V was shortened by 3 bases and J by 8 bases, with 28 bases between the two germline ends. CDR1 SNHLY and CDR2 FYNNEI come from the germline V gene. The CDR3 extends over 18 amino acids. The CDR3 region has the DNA TGTGCCAGCAGTGACTCGGCGCGTGGGGCGGATGGAAGGGGAGGCTACACCTTC. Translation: CASSDSARGADGRGGYTF. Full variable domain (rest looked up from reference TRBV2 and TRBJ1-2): EPEVTQTPSHQVTQMGQEVILRCVPISNHLYFYWYRQILGQKVEFLVSFYNNEISEKSEIFDDQFSVERPDGSNFTLKIRSTKLEDSAMYFCASSDSARGADGRGGYTFGSGTRLTVV.

In DNA form, the CDR3 reads TGTGCCAGCAGTGAGGGACAGGGGGCAGATACGCAGTATTTT. Translating it yields CASSEGQGADTQYF. The genes are TRBV6-4 and TRBJ2-3; TRBD1 aligns across 11 bases. CDR1 is MRHNA, CDR2 SNTAGT, per germline. The CDR3 runs to 14 residues. The junction had 0 bases not matched to a gene; V was cut back by 3 bases and J by 4 bases.

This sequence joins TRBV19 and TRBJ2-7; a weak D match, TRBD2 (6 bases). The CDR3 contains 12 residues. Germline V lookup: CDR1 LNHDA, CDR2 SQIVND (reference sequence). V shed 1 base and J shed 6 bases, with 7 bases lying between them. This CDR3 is CASSIVGGEQYF. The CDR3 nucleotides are TGTGCCAGTAGTATAGTCGGGGGCGAGCAGTACTTC.

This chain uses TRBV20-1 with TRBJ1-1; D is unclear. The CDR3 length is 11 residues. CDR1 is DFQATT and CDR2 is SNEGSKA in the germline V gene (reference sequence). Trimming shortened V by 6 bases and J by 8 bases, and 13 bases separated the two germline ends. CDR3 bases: TGCAGTGCCCCGAGCGGAGGGGAAGCTTTCTTT. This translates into CSAPSGGEAFF.

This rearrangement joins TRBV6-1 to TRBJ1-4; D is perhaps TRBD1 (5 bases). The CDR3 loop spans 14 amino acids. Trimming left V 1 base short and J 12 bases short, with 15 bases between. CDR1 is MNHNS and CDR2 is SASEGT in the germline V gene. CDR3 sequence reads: CASSEGNLGLELFF. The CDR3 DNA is TGTGCCAGCAGTGAAGGGAACCTGGGACTCGAACTGTTTTTT.

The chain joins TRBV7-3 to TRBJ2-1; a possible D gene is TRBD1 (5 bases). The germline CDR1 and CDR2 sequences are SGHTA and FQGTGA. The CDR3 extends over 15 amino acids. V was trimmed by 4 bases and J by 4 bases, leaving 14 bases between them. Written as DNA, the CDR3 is TGTGCCAGCAGCTCCGGACAAACTATTTACAATGAGCAGTTCTTC. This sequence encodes CASSSGQTIYNEQFF.

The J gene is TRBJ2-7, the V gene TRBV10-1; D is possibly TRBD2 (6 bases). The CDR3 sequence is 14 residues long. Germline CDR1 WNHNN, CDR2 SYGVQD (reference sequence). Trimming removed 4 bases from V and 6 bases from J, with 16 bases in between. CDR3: CASSGTGALFEQYF. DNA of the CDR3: TGCGCCAGCAGTGGGACGGGAGCCCTCTTCGAGCAGTACTTC.

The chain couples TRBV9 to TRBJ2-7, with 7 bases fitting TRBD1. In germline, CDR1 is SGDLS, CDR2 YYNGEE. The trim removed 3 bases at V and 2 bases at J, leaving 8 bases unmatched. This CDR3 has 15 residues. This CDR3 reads CASSEADRAPYEQYF. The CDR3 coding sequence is TGTGCCAGCAGCGAGGCAGACAGGGCACCCTACGAGCAGTACTTC.

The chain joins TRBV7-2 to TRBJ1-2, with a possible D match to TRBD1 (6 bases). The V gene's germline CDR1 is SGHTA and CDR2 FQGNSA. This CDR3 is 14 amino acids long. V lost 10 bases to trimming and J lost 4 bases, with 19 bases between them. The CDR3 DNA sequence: TGTGCCACCCATAGGGGGGGGGCTAGCTATGGCTACACCTTC. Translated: CATHRGGASYGYTF. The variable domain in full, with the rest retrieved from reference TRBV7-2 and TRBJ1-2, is GAGVSQSPSNKVTEKGKDVELRCDPISGHTALYWYRQSLGQGLEFLIYFQGNSAPDKSGLPSDRFSAERTGGSVSTLTIQRTQQEDSAVYLCATHRGGASYGYTFGSGTRLTVV.

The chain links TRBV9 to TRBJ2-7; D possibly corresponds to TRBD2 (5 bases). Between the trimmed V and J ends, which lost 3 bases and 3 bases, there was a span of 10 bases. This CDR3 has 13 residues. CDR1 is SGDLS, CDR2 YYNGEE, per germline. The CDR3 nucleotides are TGTGCCAGCAGCGGAAATGACTACTACGAGCAGTACTTC. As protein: CASSGNDYYEQYF.

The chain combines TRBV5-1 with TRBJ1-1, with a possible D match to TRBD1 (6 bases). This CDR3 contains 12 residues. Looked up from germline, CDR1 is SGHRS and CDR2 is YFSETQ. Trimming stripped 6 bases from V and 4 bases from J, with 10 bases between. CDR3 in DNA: TGCGCCAGCAAAATGGGGGCCACTGAAGCTTTCTTT. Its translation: CASKMGATEAFF.

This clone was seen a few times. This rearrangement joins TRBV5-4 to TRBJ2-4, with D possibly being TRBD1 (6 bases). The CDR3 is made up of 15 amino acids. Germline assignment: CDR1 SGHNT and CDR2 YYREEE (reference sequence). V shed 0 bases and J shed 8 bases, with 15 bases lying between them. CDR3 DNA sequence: TGTGCCAGCAGCTTGGAGAGACAGGCGGAGGACATTCAGTACTTC. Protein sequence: CASSLERQAEDIQYF. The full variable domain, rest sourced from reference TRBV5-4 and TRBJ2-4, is ETGVTQSPTHLIKTRGQQVTLRCSSQSGHNTVSWYQQALGQGPQFIFQYYREEENGRGNFPPRFSGLQFPNYSSELNVNALELDDSALYLCASSLERQAEDIQYFGAGTRLSVL.

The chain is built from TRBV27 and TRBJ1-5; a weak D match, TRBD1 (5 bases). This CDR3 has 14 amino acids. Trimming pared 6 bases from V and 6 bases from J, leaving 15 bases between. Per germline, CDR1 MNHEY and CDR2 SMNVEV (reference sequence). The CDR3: CASRPGGGVQPQHF. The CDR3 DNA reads TGTGCCAGCAGACCCGGGGGAGGGGTTCAGCCCCAGCATTTT.

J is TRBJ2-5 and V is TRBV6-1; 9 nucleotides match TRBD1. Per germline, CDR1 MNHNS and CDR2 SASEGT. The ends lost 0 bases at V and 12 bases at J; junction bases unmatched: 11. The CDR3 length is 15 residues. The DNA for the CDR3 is TGTGCCAGCAGTGAAGCCCGGGACAGGGCTCTATCAGAGTACTTC. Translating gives CASSEARDRALSEYF.

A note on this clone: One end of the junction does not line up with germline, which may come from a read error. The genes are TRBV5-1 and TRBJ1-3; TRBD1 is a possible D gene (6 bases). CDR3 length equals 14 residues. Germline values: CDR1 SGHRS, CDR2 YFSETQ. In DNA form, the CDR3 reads TGCGCCAGCAGTTTGGGGGGCCATGGAAACACCATATATTTT. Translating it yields CASSLGGHGNTIYF. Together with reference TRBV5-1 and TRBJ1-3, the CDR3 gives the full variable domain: KAGVTQTPRYLIKTRGQQVTLSCSPISGHRSVSWYQQTPGQGLQFLFEYFSETQRNKGNFPGRFSGRQFSNSRSEMNVSTLELGDSALYLCASSLGGHGNTIYFGEGSWLTVV.

Here the CDR3 DNA reads TGTGCCTGGAGCTCAAGGCCAGGGAAGAATTTGGGTGAGCAGTTCTTC. Translation gives CAWSSRPGKNLGEQFF. The V and J genes are TRBV30 and TRBJ2-1; D may be TRBD1 (5 bases). This CDR3 comprises 16 residues. Looked up from germline, CDR1 is GTSNPN and CDR2 is SVGIG (reference sequence). V dropped 3 bases and J dropped 9 bases, with 24 bases sitting between them. The complete variable domain, with remaining parts taken from reference TRBV30 and TRBJ2-1, reads SQTIHQWPATLVQPVGSPLSLECTVEGTSNPNLYWYRQAAGRGLQLLFYSVGIGQISSEVPQNLSASRPQDRQFILSSKKLLLSDSGFYLCAWSSRPGKNLGEQFFGPGTRLTVL.